The 12 T cell receptor beta chains below come from one sample, sequenced in a study of CD8 T cells in Susac syndrome. RNA amounts of roughly 0.45 to 1 ug underwent reverse transcription with random hexamers. Each CDR3 protein gets one entry after TCRdb re-called the immunoSEQ multiplex PCR reads with MiXCR. This sample carries about 210,000 distinct CDR3 sequences, nearly 97% of them seen once, and the ten largest clones take roughly 0.09%. The sequencing sample was made of CD4+ T cells from PBMCs. Receptor source: a human donor with multiple sclerosis.

The chain recombines TRBV29-1 with TRBJ1-1; no firm D call. The CDR3 contains 11 residues. The germline CDR1 and CDR2 sequences are SQVTM and ANQGSEA. V shed 4 bases and J shed 5 bases, with 8 bases lying between them. The CDR3 DNA is TGCAGCGTTGGGAGGGATACTGAAGCTTTCTTT. Translated: CSVGRDTEAFF.

The chain links TRBV28 to TRBJ2-5; 8 bases map to TRBD2. V was clipped by 8 bases and J by 6 bases; unmatched bases: 8. CDR3 size: 13 residues. The germline gives CDR1 MDHEN, CDR2 SYDVKM. The CDR3 protein is CASLGAGVQTQYF. DNA of the CDR3: TGTGCCAGCCTCGGAGCGGGGGTACAGACCCAGTACTTC. Full variable domain (outside the CDR3, taken from reference TRBV28 and TRBJ2-5): DVKVTQSSRYLVKRTGEKVFLECVQDMDHENMFWYRQDPGLGLRLIYFSYDVKMKEKGDIPEGYSVSREKKERFSLILESASTNQTSMYLCASLGAGVQTQYFGPGTRLLVL.

V usage is TRBV5-1 and J usage is TRBJ2-7, with 7 bases that match TRBD1. CDR1 and CDR2 (germline): SGHRS, YFSETQ. Losses at the gene ends were 5 bases for V and 0 bases for J; bases not matched to a gene: 8. The length of the CDR3 is 15 residues. The CDR3 here is CASRDTGDSSYEQYF. Here the CDR3 DNA reads TGCGCCAGCAGGGACACAGGGGACAGCTCCTACGAGCAGTACTTC.

This clonotype showed up just once. The chain carries TRBV1 and TRBJ2-5; the table's D call, TRBD1, has no DNA check behind it. TRBV1 is an annotated pseudogene. The CDR3 has 16 residues. The chain's CDR3 is CTSSQQTGDLQETQYF. The CDR3 nucleotides are TGCACCAGCAGCCAACAAACAGGGGATTTACAAGAGACCCAGTACTTC.

This chain links TRBV29-1 with TRBJ2-1; TRBD2 is a possible D gene (6 bases). The V and J ends lost 3 bases and 9 bases respectively, with 12 bases between them. Germline V lookup: CDR1 SQVTM, CDR2 ANQGSEA. The CDR3 spans 12 residues. Here the CDR3 reads CSVDRREGEQFF. The CDR3 DNA follows: TGCAGCGTTGATAGGAGGGAAGGTGAGCAGTTCTTC.

CDR3 nucleotide sequence: TGCAGCGTTGGTCGGGGAACCCCCATGAACACTGAAGCTTTCTTT. Translating gives CSVGRGTPMNTEAFF. The chain is built from TRBV29-1 and TRBJ1-1, with D hard to call. CDR3 length equals 15 residues. The germline CDR1 and CDR2 sequences are SQVTM and ANQGSEA. With 4 bases removed from V and 0 bases from J, the gap between germline ends came to 15 bases.

This chain joins TRBV2 and TRBJ1-1; no definite D call. Germline lookup yields CDR1 SNHLY and CDR2 FYNNEI. Deletions cut 2 bases from V and 8 bases from J, with 9 bases between. The CDR3 is 12 residues long. As DNA, the CDR3 is TGTGCCAGCAGTGAATTTTATGACGAAGCTTTCTTT. It translates to CASSEFYDEAFF.

The V and J genes are TRBV29-1 and TRBJ2-1, with D perhaps matching TRBD1 (5 bases). Per the germline V gene, CDR1 is SQVTM and CDR2 is ANQGSEA. This CDR3 has 15 amino acids. The V gene lost 6 bases and the J gene lost 1 base, with 16 bases spanning the gap. CDR3 nucleotide sequence: TGCAGCGTCGGACCTGGGGCCGCGTCCTACAATGAGCAGTTCTTC. Translated, it gives CSVGPGAASYNEQFF.

This clonotype was counted a few times. The J gene is TRBJ2-7, the V gene TRBV5-6; D remains ambiguous. The CDR3 consists of 14 residues. V lost 4 bases and J 6 bases, leaving 17 bases between the germline ends. CDR1 and CDR2 (germline): SGHDT, YYEEEE. The CDR3 sequence is CASSPPLRPSEQYF. CDR3 DNA sequence: TGTGCCAGCAGCCCTCCGCTAAGACCCAGCGAGCAGTACTTC.

V gene TRBV9 combines with J gene TRBJ2-1; D is perhaps TRBD2 (6 bases). This CDR3 is built from 15 residues. The V gene lost 1 base and the J gene lost 4 bases, with 12 bases spanning the gap. Germline V gene sequence: CDR1 SGDLS, CDR2 YYNGEE. The CDR3 region has the DNA TGTGCCAGCAGCGTACGGGAGTGGGGTTACAATGAGCAGTTCTTC. Translating gives CASSVREWGYNEQFF. Drawing the rest from reference TRBV9 and TRBJ2-1, the complete variable domain is DSGVTQTPKHLITATGQRVTLRCSPRSGDLSVYWYQQSLDQGLQFLIQYYNGEERAKGNILERFSAQQFPDLHSELNLSSLELGDSALYFCASSVREWGYNEQFFGPGTRLTVL.

This sequence joins TRBV7-9 and TRBJ1-5; no firm D call. Trimming cost V 5 bases and J 1 base, with 15 bases left between them. Germline CDR1 reads SEHNR; CDR2 reads FQNEAQ (reference sequence). CDR3 length: 16 residues. CDR3 protein: CASSPGGTISNQPQHF. The CDR3 DNA reads TGTGCCAGCAGCCCGGGCGGCACGATCAGCAATCAGCCCCAGCATTTT.

The chain recombines TRBV28 with TRBJ1-2; the D is unclear. The CDR3 covers 16 residues. CDR1 is MDHEN and CDR2 is SYDVKM in the germline V gene. The V end lost 4 bases, the J end lost 4 bases, and 19 bases lay between the germline ends. The CDR3 coding sequence is TGTGCCAGCAGTTCCCGTCCGATTCCGATAAGCTATGGCTACACCTTC. This encodes CASSSRPIPISYGYTF.